This entry concerns a single TCR beta chain. Its cognate antigen is unknown. The data are from a study of shared clonotypes between healthy human individuals. About the research overall: Per-donor plates numbered three CD4 naive, three CD4 memory, two CD8 naive and one CD8 memory. Study-wide points: The study found lower generation probabilities in non-shared clonotypes than in those shared by all four donors. Researchers sampled only blood; tissue repertoires likely differ.

CDR1 and CDR2 (germline): SGHRS, YFSETQ. The CDR3 length is 16 residues. V shed 4 bases and J shed 0 bases, with 14 bases lying between them. The repertoire was sequenced with immunoSEQ multiplex PCR; TCRdb's copy has only in-frame clones and lacks some. Of about 2.4 million clones in the sample, approximately 94% were seen once. HIV-negative, healthy adults without recent acute infections or vaccinations were the donors. The chain joins TRBV5-1 to TRBJ1-3, with D possibly being TRBD1 (5 bases). Sequenced input: naive CD4+ T cells from PBMCs. Subset defined: CD45RA+ positively selected. The clonotype comes from a man younger than 30 in good health. Some clones in this sample may be carry-over from other donors' samples. CDR3 in amino acids: CASSPLTVSSGNTIYF. CDR3 coding DNA: TGCGCCAGCAGCCCGCTGACAGTGAGCTCTGGAAACACCATATATTTT.